The text below deals with one T cell receptor beta chain. This sample is part of a study of T cells after yellow fever vaccination. TCRdb re-analysed the 5' RACE reads in MiXCR, keeping a single row per CDR3 protein. The sample holds some 350,000 distinct CDR3 sequences, approximately 6% seen once. This CDR3 has 15 residues. CDR1 and CDR2 (germline): KGHSH, LQKENI. Unmatched junction bases numbered 3, after V lost 2 bases and J lost 0 bases. V gene TRBV18 combines with J gene TRBJ2-5, with TRBD2 identical over 7 bases. The TCR originated in a man under 40 who received the YFV17D yellow fever vaccine. The sample was PBMCs, taken 5 days after the yellow fever booster vaccination. The CDR3 here is CASSPGAGNQETQYF. CDR3 sequence (DNA): TGTGCCAGCTCACCAGGAGCGGGGAACCAAGAGACCCAGTACTTC. Looking up the rest from reference TRBV18 and TRBJ2-5 gives the full variable domain: NAGVMQNPRHLVRRRGQEARLRCSPMKGHSHVYWYRQLPEEGLKFMVYLQKENIIDESGMPKERFSAEFPKEGPSILRIQQVVRGDSAAYFCASSPGAGNQETQYFGPGTRLLVL.